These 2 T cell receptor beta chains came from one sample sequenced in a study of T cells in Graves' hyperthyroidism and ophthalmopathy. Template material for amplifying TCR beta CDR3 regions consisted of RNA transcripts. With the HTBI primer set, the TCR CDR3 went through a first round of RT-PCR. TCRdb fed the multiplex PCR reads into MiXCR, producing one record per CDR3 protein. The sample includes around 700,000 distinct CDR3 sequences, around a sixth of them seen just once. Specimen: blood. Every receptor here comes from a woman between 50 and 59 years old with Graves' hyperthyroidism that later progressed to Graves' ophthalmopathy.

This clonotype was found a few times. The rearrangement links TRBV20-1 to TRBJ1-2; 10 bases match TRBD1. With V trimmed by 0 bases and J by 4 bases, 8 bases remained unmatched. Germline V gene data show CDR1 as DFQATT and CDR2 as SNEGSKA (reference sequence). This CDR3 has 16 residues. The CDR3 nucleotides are TGCAGTGCTAGAGACCGGGACAGGGGTTTTCTCTATGGCTACACCTTC. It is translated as CSARDRDRGFLYGYTF.

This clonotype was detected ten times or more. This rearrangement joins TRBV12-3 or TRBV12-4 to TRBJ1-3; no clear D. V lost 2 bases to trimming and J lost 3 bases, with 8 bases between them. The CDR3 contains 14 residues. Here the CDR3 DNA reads TGTGCCAGCAGTTTATCCCCGGGTGGAAACACCATATATTTT. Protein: CASSLSPGGNTIYF.